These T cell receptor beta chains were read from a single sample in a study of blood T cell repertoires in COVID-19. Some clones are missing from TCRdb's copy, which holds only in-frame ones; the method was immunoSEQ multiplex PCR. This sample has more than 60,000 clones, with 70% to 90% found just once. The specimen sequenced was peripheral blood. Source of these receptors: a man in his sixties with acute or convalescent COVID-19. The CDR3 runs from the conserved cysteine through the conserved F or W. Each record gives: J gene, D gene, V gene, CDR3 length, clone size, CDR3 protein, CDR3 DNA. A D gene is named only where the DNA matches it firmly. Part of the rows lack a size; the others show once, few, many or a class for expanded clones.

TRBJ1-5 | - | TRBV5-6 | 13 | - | CASSSGYSQPQHF | TGTGCCAGCAGCTCAGGTTATAGTCAGCCCCAGCATTTT
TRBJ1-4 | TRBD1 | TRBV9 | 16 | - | CASSALSGGTNEKLFF | TGTGCCAGCAGCGCCCTCTCAGGGGGCACTAATGAAAAACTGTTTTTT
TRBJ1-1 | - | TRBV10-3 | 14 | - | CAVRGTTEGTEAFF | TGTGCCGTACGGGGGACGACGGAGGGCACTGAAGCTTTCTTT
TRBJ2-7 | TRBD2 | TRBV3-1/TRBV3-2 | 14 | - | CASSQAGTSGPQYF | TGTGCCAGCAGCCAAGCCGGGACTAGCGGTCCCCAGTACTTC
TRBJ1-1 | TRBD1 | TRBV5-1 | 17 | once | CASSLGGTGGMNTEAFF | TGCGCCAGCAGCTTAGGTGGGACAGGGGGCATGAACACTGAAGCTTTCTTT
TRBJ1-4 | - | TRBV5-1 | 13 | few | CASSLAGGEKLFF | TGCGCCAGCAGCTTGGCGGGTGGTGAAAAACTGTTTTTT
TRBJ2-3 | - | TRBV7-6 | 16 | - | CASSLVGLYGTDTQYF | TGTGCCAGCAGCTTAGTGGGGCTTTACGGCACAGATACGCAGTATTTT
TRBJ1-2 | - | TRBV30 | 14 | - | CAWSTGSSNYGYTF | TGTGCCTGGAGTACGGGATCATCAAACTATGGCTACACCTTC
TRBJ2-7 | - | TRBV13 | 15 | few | CASSLALQGSNEQYF | TGTGCCAGCAGCTTAGCCCTGCAGGGTTCCAACGAGCAGTACTTC
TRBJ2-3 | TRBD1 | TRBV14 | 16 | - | CASSQDRRRVTDTQYF | TGTGCCAGCAGCCAGGACAGGAGGCGGGTCACAGATACGCAGTATTTT
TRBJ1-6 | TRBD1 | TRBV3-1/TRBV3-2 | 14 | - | CASSLQGSNSPLHF | TGTGCCAGCAGCTTACAGGGGTCGAATTCACCCCTCCACTTT
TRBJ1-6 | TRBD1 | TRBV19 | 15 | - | CASSLGTGDISPLHF | TGTGCCAGTAGCCTCGGGACAGGGGATATCTCACCCCTCCACTTT
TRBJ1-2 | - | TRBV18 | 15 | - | CASSYGREDDYGYTF | TGTGCCAGCTCATATGGACGGGAAGATGACTATGGCTACACCTTC
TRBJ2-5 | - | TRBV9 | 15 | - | CASSVVPGDGETQYF | TGTGCCAGCAGCGTAGTTCCGGGGGACGGGGAGACCCAGTACTTC
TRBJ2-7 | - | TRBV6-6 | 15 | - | CASSYRQGLGDEQYF | TGTGCCAGCAGTTACCGCCAGGGCCTCGGAGACGAGCAGTACTTC
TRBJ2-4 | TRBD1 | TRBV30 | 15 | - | CAWSPGTGNKNIQYF | TGTGCCTGGTCTCCCGGGACAGGGAACAAAAACATTCAGTACTTC
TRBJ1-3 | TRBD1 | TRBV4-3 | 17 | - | CASSRGTGGANGNTIYF | TGCGCCAGCAGCCGGGGGACAGGGGGCGCGAATGGAAACACCATATATTTT
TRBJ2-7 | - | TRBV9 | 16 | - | CASSPTIGELPGEQYF | TGTGCCAGCAGCCCCACCATCGGGGAGCTGCCGGGGGAGCAGTACTTC
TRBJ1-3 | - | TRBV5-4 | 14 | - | CASSLSGTGNTIYF | TGTGCCAGCAGCTTGTCCGGTACTGGAAACACCATATATTTT
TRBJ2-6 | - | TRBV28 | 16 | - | CASFPGHLSGANVLTF | TGTGCCAGCTTCCCGGGACACCTCTCTGGGGCCAACGTCCTGACTTTC
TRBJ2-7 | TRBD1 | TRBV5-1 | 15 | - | CASSQGQGALDEQYF | TGCGCCAGCAGCCAGGGACAGGGGGCACTAGACGAGCAGTACTTC
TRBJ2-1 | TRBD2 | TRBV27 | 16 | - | CASSLSSGGLYNEQFF | TGTGCCAGCAGTCTCTCTAGCGGGGGCCTCTACAATGAGCAGTTCTTC
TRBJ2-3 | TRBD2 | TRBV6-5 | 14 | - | CASSRTSATDTQYF | TGTGCCAGCAGCAGGACTAGCGCCACAGATACGCAGTATTTT
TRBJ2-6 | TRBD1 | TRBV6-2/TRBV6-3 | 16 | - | CASSWDRLSGANVLTF | TGTGCCAGCAGTTGGGACAGGCTCTCTGGGGCCAACGTCCTGACTTTC
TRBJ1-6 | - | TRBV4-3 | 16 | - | CASSQGADRDNSPLHF | TGCGCCAGCAGCCAAGGGGCAGACAGAGATAATTCACCCCTCCACTTT
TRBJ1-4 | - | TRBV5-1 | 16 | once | CASSSSPGAFNEKLFF | TGCGCCAGCAGCTCCTCACCAGGGGCCTTTAATGAAAAACTGTTTTTT
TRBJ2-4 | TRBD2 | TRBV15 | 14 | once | CATTRGGTKNIQYF | TGTGCCACCACCCGCGGGGGGACTAAAAACATTCAGTACTTC
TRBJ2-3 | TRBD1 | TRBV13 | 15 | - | CASSFHRGPTDTQYF | TGTGCCAGCAGCTTCCACAGGGGGCCCACAGATACGCAGTATTTT
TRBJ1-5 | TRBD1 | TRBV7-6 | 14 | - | CASSATQGVQPQHF | TGTGCCAGCAGCGCGACACAGGGGGTGCAGCCCCAGCATTTT
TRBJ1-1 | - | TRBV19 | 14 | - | CASSIVRNPGEAFF | TGTGCCAGTAGTATTGTCAGGAATCCAGGTGAAGCTTTCTTT
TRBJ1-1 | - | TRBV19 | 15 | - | CASSKMGPGSTEAFF | TGTGCCAGTAGTAAAATGGGTCCCGGGAGCACTGAAGCTTTCTTT
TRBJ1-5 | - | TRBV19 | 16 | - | CASSITGRRGNQPQHF | TGTGCCAGTAGTATTACAGGGCGACGGGGCAATCAGCCCCAGCATTTT